Listed here are 9 T cell receptor beta chains from one sample, sequenced in a study of human T cells and chemical hapten exposure. Unfractionated whole blood yielded the extracted total RNA. Attachment of unique molecular identifiers to individual cDNA molecules was performed in the library. TCRdb ran MiXCR on the reads and lists one entry per CDR3 protein. The sample lists about 120,000 distinct CDR3 sequences, 6.5% to 10% occurring once. The sequencing sample was made of whole blood. The receptor source for this set is a human donor in good health. Some clones in this sample may be carry-over from other donors' samples.

The sample holds many counts of this clonotype. DNA of the CDR3: TGTGCCAGCAGCTTAAGGTCTAGCGGGAGGGTAACAGATACGCAGTATTTT. It is translated as CASSLRSSGRVTDTQYF. The chain combines TRBV7-8 with TRBJ2-3; 12 bases map to TRBD2. This CDR3 is built from 17 residues. The V segment lost 2 bases and the J segment 3 bases; nucleotides outside the gene matches: 6. Germline V gives CDR1 SGHVS, CDR2 FQNEAQ.

This clonotype was counted ten times or more. CDR3 DNA sequence: TGTGCCAGCAGCTTGAACAGGGATTGGGTCACTGAAGCTTTCTTT. Its protein is CASSLNRDWVTEAFF. The chain carries TRBV7-2 and TRBJ1-1; tentative D call: TRBD1 (6 bases). With 3 bases removed from V and 4 bases from J, the gap between germline ends came to 15 bases. Germline assignment: CDR1 SGHTA and CDR2 FQGNSA. The CDR3 is 15 amino acids.

In this sample, this clonotype turned up many times. V is TRBV7-6 and J is TRBJ2-3; TRBD2 agrees at 9 bases. The length of the CDR3 is 15 residues. CDR1 SGHVS and CDR2 FNYEAQ come from the germline V gene. The V and J ends lost 6 bases and 0 bases, in that order; junction bases with no gene match: 4. The CDR3 sequence: CASRSSGDSTDTQYF. The CDR3 coding sequence is TGTGCCAGCAGATCTAGCGGGGACAGCACAGATACGCAGTATTTT.

Many counts were recorded for this clonotype. This chain links TRBV29-1 with TRBJ1-5, with D perhaps matching TRBD1 (5 bases). The CDR3 contains 13 residues. CDR1 SQVTM and CDR2 ANQGSEA come from the germline V gene. The ends were cut back, 7 bases at V and 6 bases at J, with 16 bases in the middle. The CDR3 nucleotides read TGCAGCGCCAGGGAGGGGAGGCGTCAGCCCCAGCATTTT. Protein product: CSAREGRRQPQHF. The variable domain in full, completed from reference TRBV29-1 and TRBJ1-5, reads SAVISQKPSRDICQRGTSLTIQCQVDSQVTMMFWYRQQPGQSLTLIATANQGSEATYESGFVIDKFPISRPNLTFSTLTVSNMSPEDSSIYLCSAREGRRQPQHFGDGTRLSIL.

The chain uses TRBV3-1 and TRBJ2-7; unclear D gene. Germline V CDR1 and CDR2: LGHDT, YNNKEL (reference sequence). This CDR3 has 12 amino acids. V was shortened by 3 bases and J by 7 bases, with 10 bases between the two germline ends. CDR3: CASSQAPREQYF. The CDR3 region has the DNA TGTGCCAGCAGCCAGGCACCGCGGGAGCAGTACTTC.

At least ten counts were recorded for this clonotype. The rearrangement uses TRBV6-5 and TRBJ1-5, with D uncertain. The CDR3 is made up of 13 amino acids. CDR1 is MNHEY, CDR2 SVGAGI, per germline. The ends were cut back, 6 bases at V and 4 bases at J, with 10 bases in the middle. CDR3 sequence (DNA): TGTGCCAGCAGGCTAGCAAGAAATCAGCCCCAGCATTTT. Its translation is CASRLARNQPQHF.

At least ten counts were recorded for this clonotype. The rearrangement joins TRBV13 to TRBJ1-1; D remains ambiguous. The CDR3 is 12 amino acids. The V gene lost 8 bases and the J gene lost 5 bases, with 12 bases spanning the gap. The germline V gene encodes CDR1 PRHDT and CDR2 FYEKMQ (reference sequence). CDR3 in DNA: TGTGCCAGCCGTAGGGTGGGGACTGAAGCTTTCTTT. Translating it yields CASRRVGTEAFF.

The chain links TRBV10-1 to TRBJ1-6; D not resolved. Trimming left V 10 bases short and J 9 bases short, with 13 bases between. Germline V lookup: CDR1 WNHNN, CDR2 SYGVQD (reference sequence). The CDR3 length is 12 residues. Here the CDR3 DNA reads TGCGCCATCCCGGTAGAGACTTCACCCCTCCACTTT. It encodes CAIPVETSPLHF.

This clonotype was observed at least ten times. The chain uses TRBV11-2 and TRBJ1-4; weak D call: TRBD1 (6 bases). Per the germline V gene, CDR1 is SGHAT and CDR2 is FQNNGV. There are 16 residues in the CDR3. The V and J ends lost 3 bases and 4 bases respectively, with 15 bases between them. CDR3 sequence (DNA): TGTGCCAGCAGCTTCAACGGACAGCGGGGTAATGAAAAACTGTTTTTT. Translation: CASSFNGQRGNEKLFF.